This T cell receptor beta chain appears in the sequencing data of a study of CXCR3-negative and CXCR3-positive naive CD8 T cells. CDR3 size: 16 residues. CDR1 is MNHNY, CDR2 SVGAGI, per germline (reference sequence). UMI-labeled 5' RACE yielded the TRB cDNA libraries. TCRdb reworked the 5' RACE reads into one entry per CDR3 protein, no DNA. The sample data list some 130,000 distinct CDR3 sequences. Sequences were obtained from naive CXCR3- CD8+ T cells from blood. Subset denoted: CD45RO-CCR7+CD27+CD95- naive CD8+ T cells lacking CXCR3 (TNR3-). This TCR was sampled from a human donor in good health. Some clones in this sample may be carry-over from other donors' samples. The rearrangement uses TRBV6-6 and TRBJ1-1; TCRdb lists TRBD1, though no DNA is available to test this call. CDR3 in amino acids: CASTLRPGQGISEAFF.